The TCR beta chain described here comes from a study of T-cell memory formation after mild COVID-19. In the study overall: TCR clusters mostly belonged to single donors.

Study results and limitations: Some SARS-CoV-2-responding clones were already detected in memory before infection. Contracting CD4+ clones sat mainly in CM and EM; CD8+ in EMRA.

Constant-segment primers served in 5'RACE that generated TCR alpha and TCR beta cDNA libraries bearing sample barcodes and UMIs. One entry per CDR3 protein, called by TCRdb with MiXCR from the 5' RACE reads. The sample shows about 110,000 distinct CDR3 sequences, about an eighth of them seen only once. As concerns this clonotype: No antigen is known for it.

The CDR3 has 14 amino acids. The V gene's germline CDR1 is SGHRS and CDR2 YFSETQ. Trimming at V came to 2 bases and at J to 7 bases, leaving 6 bases not matched to a gene. The source of this sequence is a man younger than 35 who had mild COVID-19 (a few samples of this study predate the infection). Cell type and time point are not known. Sequenced material: PBMCs or a T cell subset sorted from them (not recorded which). The V and J genes are TRBV5-1 and TRBJ2-1; TRBD1 agrees at 7 bases. As DNA, the CDR3 is TGCGCCAGCAGCTTAGGGCAGGGGGTAAATGAGCAGTTCTTC. Translation: CASSLGQGVNEQFF.